The entry that follows covers one T cell receptor beta chain sequence. The target antigen is unknown. Using CD45RO/CCR7/CD25/CD127/CD95/CD27, CD4+ naive, central memory, regulatory and stem cell-like memory cells were sorted. V was cut by 5 bases and J by 5 bases, with 15 bases left in between. The CDR3 is 13 amino acids. Germline values: CDR1 GTSNPN, CDR2 SVGIG (reference sequence). This sample was taken from a study of beta chain features in type 1 diabetes. General study findings and limits: Patients' naive, central memory and regulatory TCRB repertoires appeared more alike than those of healthy donors. When Type 1 diabetes patients were examined, their TCRB CDR3s proved moderately but significantly shorter in all four CD4+ subsets. Insertion counts at VDJ junctions were lower in type 1 diabetes patients, who also showed more deletions there. The question left open here concerned HLA type influencing TCRB rearrangement.

Of the isolated RNA, all was reverse transcribed, and so the sequenced material was expressed TCRB transcripts. The protocol was immunoSEQ multiplex PCR, while the TCRdb copy is restricted to in-frame clones and leaves out a portion. The table shows some 330,000 clones, with around 12% occurring only once. This TCR came from a young woman with type 1 diabetes. The specimen sequenced was naive CD4+ T cells from blood. The V call is TRBV30, the J call TRBJ2-5, with D possibly being TRBD2 (6 bases). CDR3 residues: CAWERRAGETQYF. CDR3 nucleotides: TGTGCCTGGGAACGGAGGGCCGGCGAGACCCAGTACTTC.